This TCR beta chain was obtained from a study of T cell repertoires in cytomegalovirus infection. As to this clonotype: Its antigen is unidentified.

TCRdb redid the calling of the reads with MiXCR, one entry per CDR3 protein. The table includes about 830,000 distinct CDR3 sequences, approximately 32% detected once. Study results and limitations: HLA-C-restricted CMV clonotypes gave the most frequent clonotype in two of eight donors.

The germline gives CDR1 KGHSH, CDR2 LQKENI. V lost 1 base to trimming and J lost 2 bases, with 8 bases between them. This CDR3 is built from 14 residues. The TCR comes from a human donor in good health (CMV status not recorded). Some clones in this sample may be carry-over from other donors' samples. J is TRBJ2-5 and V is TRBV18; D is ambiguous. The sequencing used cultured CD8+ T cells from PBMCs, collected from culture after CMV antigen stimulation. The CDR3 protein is CASSPLLPQETQYF. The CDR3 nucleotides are TGTGCCAGCTCACCACTTCTCCCGCAAGAGACCCAGTACTTC.